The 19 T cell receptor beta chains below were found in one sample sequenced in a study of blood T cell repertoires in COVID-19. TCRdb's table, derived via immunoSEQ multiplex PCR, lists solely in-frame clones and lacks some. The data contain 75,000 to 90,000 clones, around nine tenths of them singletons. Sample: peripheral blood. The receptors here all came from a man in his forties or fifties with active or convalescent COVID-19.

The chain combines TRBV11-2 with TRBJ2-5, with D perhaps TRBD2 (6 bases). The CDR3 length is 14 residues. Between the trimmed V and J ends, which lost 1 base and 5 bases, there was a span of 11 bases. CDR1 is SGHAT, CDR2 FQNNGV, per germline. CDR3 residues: CASSLVGGPETQYF. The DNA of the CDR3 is TGTGCCAGCAGCTTAGTGGGGGGTCCCGAGACCCAGTACTTC. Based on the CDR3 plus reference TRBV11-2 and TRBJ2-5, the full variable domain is EAGVAQSPRYKIIEKRQSVAFWCNPISGHATLYWYQQILGQGPKLLIQFQNNGVVDDSQLPKDRFSAERLKGVDSTLKIQPAKLEDSAVYLCASSLVGGPETQYFGPGTRLLVL.

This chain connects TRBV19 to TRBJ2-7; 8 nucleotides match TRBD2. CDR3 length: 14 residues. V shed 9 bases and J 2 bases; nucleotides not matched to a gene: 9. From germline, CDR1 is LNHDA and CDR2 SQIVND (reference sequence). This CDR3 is CASPGLAFPYEQYF. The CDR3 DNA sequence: TGTGCCAGCCCCGGACTAGCTTTTCCCTACGAGCAGTACTTC.

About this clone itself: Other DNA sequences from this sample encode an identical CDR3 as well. The CDR3 region is CASSSGGYQPQHF. The CDR3 DNA follows: TGTGCCAGCAGCTCGGGGGGATATCAGCCCCAGCATTTT. The rearrangement uses TRBV28 and TRBJ1-5, with D perhaps matching TRBD1 (5 bases). Trimming removed 6 bases at V and 5 bases at J, with 11 bases between. The germline CDR1 and CDR2 sequences are MDHEN and SYDVKM. The CDR3 spans 13 residues.

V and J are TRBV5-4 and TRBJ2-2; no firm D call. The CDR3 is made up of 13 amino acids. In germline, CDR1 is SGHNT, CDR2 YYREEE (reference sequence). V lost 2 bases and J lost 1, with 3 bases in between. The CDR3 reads CASSLQNTGELFF. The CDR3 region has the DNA TGTGCCAGCAGCTTACAGAACACCGGGGAGCTGTTTTTT.

The CDR3 coding sequence is TGTGCCAGCAGTTTCGAGGGCGTCCTGACTTTC. Residues: CASSFEGVLTF. V is TRBV12-3 or TRBV12-4 and J is TRBJ2-6; D may be TRBD2 (5 bases). The CDR3 contains 11 residues. With 3 bases removed from V and 12 bases from J, the gap between germline ends came to 6 bases.

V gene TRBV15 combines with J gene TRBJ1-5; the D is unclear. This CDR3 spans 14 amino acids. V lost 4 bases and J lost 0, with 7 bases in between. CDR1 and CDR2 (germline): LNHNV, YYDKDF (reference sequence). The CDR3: CATSKRDSNQPQHF. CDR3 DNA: TGTGCCACCAGCAAAAGAGATAGCAATCAGCCCCAGCATTTT.

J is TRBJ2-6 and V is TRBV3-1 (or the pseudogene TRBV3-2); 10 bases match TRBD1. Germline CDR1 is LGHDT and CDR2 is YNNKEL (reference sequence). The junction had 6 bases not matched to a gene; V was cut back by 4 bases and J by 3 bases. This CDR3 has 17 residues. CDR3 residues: CASSRGTGASGANVLTF. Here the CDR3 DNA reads TGTGCCAGCAGCCGGGGGACAGGGGCTAGTGGGGCCAACGTCCTGACTTTC.

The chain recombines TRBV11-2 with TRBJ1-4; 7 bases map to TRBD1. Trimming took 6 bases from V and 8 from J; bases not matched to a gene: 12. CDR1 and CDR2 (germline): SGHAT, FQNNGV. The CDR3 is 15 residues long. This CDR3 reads CASSLQGTVGEKLFF. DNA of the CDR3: TGTGCCAGCAGTTTACAGGGGACGGTTGGAGAAAAACTGTTTTTT.

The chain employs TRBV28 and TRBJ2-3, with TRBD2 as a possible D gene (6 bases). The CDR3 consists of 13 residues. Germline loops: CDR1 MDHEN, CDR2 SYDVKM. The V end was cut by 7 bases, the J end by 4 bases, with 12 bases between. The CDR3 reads CASTPGTSDTQYF. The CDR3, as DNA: TGTGCCAGCACCCCCGGGACTTCAGATACGCAGTATTTT. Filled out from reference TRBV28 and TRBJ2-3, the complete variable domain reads DVKVTQSSRYLVKRTGEKVFLECVQDMDHENMFWYRQDPGLGLRLIYFSYDVKMKEKGDIPEGYSVSREKKERFSLILESASTNQTSMYLCASTPGTSDTQYFGPGTRLTVL.

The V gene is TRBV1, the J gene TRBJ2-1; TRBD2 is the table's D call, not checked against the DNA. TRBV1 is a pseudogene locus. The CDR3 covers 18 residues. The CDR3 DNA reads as TGCACCAGCAGCCAGGATCCCGCGGGACTAGCGGGGGACAATGAGCAGTTCTTC. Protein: CTSSQDPAGLAGDNEQFF.

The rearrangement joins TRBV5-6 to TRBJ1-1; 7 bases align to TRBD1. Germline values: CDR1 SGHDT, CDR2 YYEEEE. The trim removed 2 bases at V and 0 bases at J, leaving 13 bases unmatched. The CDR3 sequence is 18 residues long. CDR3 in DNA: TGTGCCAGCAGCTTAGACAGGGTAGCCGGCCGTATGAACACTGAAGCTTTCTTT. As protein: CASSLDRVAGRMNTEAFF.

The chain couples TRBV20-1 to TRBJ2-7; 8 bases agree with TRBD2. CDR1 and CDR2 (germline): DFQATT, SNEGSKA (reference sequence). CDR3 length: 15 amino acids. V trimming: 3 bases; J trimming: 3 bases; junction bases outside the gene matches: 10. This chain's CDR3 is CSASRKGRGVYEQYF. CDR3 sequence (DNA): TGCAGTGCTAGTAGGAAGGGGCGGGGGGTCTACGAGCAGTACTTC.

The CDR3 DNA sequence: TGTGCCAGCAGCGTAGTGTCGGGACAGGGGCACAATGAGCAGTTCTTC. It specifies CASSVVSGQGHNEQFF. The gene calls are TRBV9 and TRBJ2-1, with 10 bases identical to TRBD1. This CDR3 contains 16 residues. CDR1 and CDR2 (germline): SGDLS, YYNGEE. V dropped 0 bases and J dropped 5; count of bases not matched to a gene: 5.

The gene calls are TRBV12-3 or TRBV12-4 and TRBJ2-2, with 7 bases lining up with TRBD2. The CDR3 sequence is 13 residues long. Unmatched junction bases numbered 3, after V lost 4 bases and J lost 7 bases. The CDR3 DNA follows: TGTGCCAGCAGTTGGACTAGTCGCGGGGAGCTGTTTTTT. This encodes CASSWTSRGELFF.

CDR3 region: CASSSGTSGGYTDTQYF. CDR3 DNA: TGTGCCAGCAGTTCCGGGACTAGCGGGGGGTACACAGATACGCAGTATTTT. The J gene is TRBJ2-3, the V gene TRBV6-2 or TRBV6-3; TRBD2 agrees at 15 bases. Germline V gene data show CDR1 as MNHEY and CDR2 as SVGEGT. The V segment lost 4 bases and the J segment 2 bases; nucleotides outside the gene matches: 4. This CDR3 contains 17 residues.

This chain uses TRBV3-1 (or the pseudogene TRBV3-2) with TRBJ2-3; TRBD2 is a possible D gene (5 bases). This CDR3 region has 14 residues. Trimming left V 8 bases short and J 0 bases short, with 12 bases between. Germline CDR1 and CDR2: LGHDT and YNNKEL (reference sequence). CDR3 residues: CASGETPSTDTQYF. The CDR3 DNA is TGTGCCAGCGGGGAGACGCCAAGCACAGATACGCAGTATTTT.

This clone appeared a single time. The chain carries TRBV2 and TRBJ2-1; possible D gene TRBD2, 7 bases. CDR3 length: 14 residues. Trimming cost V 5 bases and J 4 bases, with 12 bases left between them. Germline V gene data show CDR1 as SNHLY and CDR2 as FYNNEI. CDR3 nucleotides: TGTGCCAGCAGTAAGGGGGGGGCTTACAATGAGCAGTTCTTC. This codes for CASSKGGAYNEQFF.

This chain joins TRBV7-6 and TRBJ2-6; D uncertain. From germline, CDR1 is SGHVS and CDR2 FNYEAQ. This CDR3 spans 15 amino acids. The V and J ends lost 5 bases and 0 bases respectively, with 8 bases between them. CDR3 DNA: TGTGCCAGCAGCAAAGACACCTCTGGGGCCAACGTCCTGACTTTC. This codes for CASSKDTSGANVLTF.

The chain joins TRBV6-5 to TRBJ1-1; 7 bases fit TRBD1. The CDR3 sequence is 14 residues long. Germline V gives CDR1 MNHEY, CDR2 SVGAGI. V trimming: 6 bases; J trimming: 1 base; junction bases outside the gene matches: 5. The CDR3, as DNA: TGTGCCAGCAGCCTCCGGACAGGGAACACTGAAGCTTTCTTT. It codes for CASSLRTGNTEAFF.